Listed below are T cell receptor beta chains from one sample, sequenced in a study of human T cells and chemical hapten exposure. Each CDR3 protein is one row after TCRdb ran MiXCR on the 5' RACE reads. The sample has 110,000 or so distinct CDR3 sequences, around 20% seen once. The source is a human donor in good health. CDR3s include the opening cysteine and the closing phenylalanine or tryptophan. A D gene is named only where the DNA matches it firmly. For some rows the clone size is stated as once, few or many, or as a class when expanded; others skip it.

j_call: TRBJ2-2
d_call: .
cdr3_length: 13
clone_size: .
v_call: TRBV2
cdr3_nt: TGTGCCAGCACAGGTCCGAACACCGGGGAGCTGTTTTTT
cdr3_aa: CASTGPNTGELFF

j_call: TRBJ2-1
d_call: TRBD2
cdr3_length: 19
clone_size: .
v_call: TRBV7-9
cdr3_nt: TGTGCCAGCAGCAAAATGGGACTAGCGGGAGACTTGTCTTACAATGAGCAGTTCTTC
cdr3_aa: CASSKMGLAGDLSYNEQFF

j_call: TRBJ2-3
d_call: .
cdr3_length: 16
clone_size: .
v_call: TRBV27
cdr3_nt: TGTGCCAGCAGTTTAGTGACTGGAATGGGCACAGATACGCAGTATTTT
cdr3_aa: CASSLVTGMGTDTQYF

j_call: TRBJ1-5
d_call: .
cdr3_length: 14
clone_size: few
v_call: TRBV2
cdr3_nt: TGTGCCAGCAGTGAAGGGTCCGCCTCGAGTCGCCAGCATTTT
cdr3_aa: CASSEGSASSRQHF

j_call: TRBJ2-3
d_call: TRBD2
cdr3_length: 16
clone_size: .
v_call: TRBV10-3
cdr3_nt: TGTGCCATTATGAGAGGACTAGCGGGTGGCACAGATACGCAGTATTTT
cdr3_aa: CAIMRGLAGGTDTQYF

j_call: TRBJ2-1
d_call: .
cdr3_length: 12
clone_size: many
v_call: TRBV11-2
cdr3_nt: TGTGCCAGCAGCCTGGCCGGGACTGAGCAGTTCTTC
cdr3_aa: CASSLAGTEQFF

j_call: TRBJ1-1
d_call: TRBD1
cdr3_length: 14
clone_size: once
v_call: TRBV6-5
cdr3_nt: TGTGCCAGCAGTGTGGGACAGATGAACACTGAAGCTTTCTTT
cdr3_aa: CASSVGQMNTEAFF

j_call: TRBJ2-1
d_call: TRBD1
cdr3_length: 17
clone_size: .
v_call: TRBV9
cdr3_nt: TGTGCCAGCAGCGTAGCTGGGGGACAGGGGGCGTTGAATGAGCAGTTCTTC
cdr3_aa: CASSVAGGQGALNEQFF

j_call: TRBJ2-3
d_call: TRBD2
cdr3_length: 15
clone_size: few
v_call: TRBV5-1
cdr3_nt: TGCGCCAGCAGCCCGGGGAGGGGCGGACCAGATACGCAGTATTTT
cdr3_aa: CASSPGRGGPDTQYF

j_call: TRBJ1-6
d_call: .
cdr3_length: 14
clone_size: .
v_call: TRBV28
cdr3_nt: TGTGCCAGCAAGGCCGCCGCGATCAATTCACCCCTCCACTTT
cdr3_aa: CASKAAAINSPLHF

j_call: TRBJ1-2
d_call: .
cdr3_length: 13
clone_size: .
v_call: TRBV2
cdr3_nt: TGTGCCAGCAGTGAAGACCGGGTTGAAGGCTACACCTTC
cdr3_aa: CASSEDRVEGYTF

j_call: TRBJ2-7
d_call: TRBD1
cdr3_length: 15
clone_size: .
v_call: TRBV6-6
cdr3_nt: TGTGCCAGCAGTTCTAGACAGGGCCTAGCCTACGAGCAGTACTTC
cdr3_aa: CASSSRQGLAYEQYF

j_call: TRBJ2-1
d_call: TRBD2
cdr3_length: 16
clone_size: .
v_call: TRBV12-5
cdr3_nt: TGTGCTAGTGGTTTGGTAATAGCGGGCCGCCCCAATGAGCAGTTCTTC
cdr3_aa: CASGLVIAGRPNEQFF

j_call: TRBJ2-2
d_call: .
cdr3_length: 15
clone_size: few
v_call: TRBV7-2
cdr3_nt: TGTGCCAGCAGCTCCGGCCGCACGAACACCGGGGAGCTGTTTTTT
cdr3_aa: CASSSGRTNTGELFF

j_call: TRBJ2-1
d_call: TRBD2
cdr3_length: 15
clone_size: few
v_call: TRBV29-1
cdr3_nt: TGCAGCGTTGCCGGACTAGCGGGGATTTACAATGAGCAGTTCTTC
cdr3_aa: CSVAGLAGIYNEQFF

j_call: TRBJ2-3
d_call: .
cdr3_length: 14
clone_size: .
v_call: TRBV7-3
cdr3_nt: TGTGCCAGCAGCTCTCCCCCCTACACAGATACGCAGTATTTT
cdr3_aa: CASSSPPYTDTQYF

j_call: TRBJ1-1
d_call: .
cdr3_length: 13
clone_size: .
v_call: TRBV7-2
cdr3_nt: TGTGCCAGCACCGATTACCGGAACACTGAAGCTTTCTTT
cdr3_aa: CASTDYRNTEAFF

j_call: TRBJ2-7
d_call: .
cdr3_length: 11
clone_size: .
v_call: TRBV28
cdr3_nt: TGTGCCAGCAGTGCCTGGTACGAGCAGTACTTC
cdr3_aa: CASSAWYEQYF

j_call: TRBJ2-2
d_call: TRBD1
cdr3_length: 16
clone_size: .
v_call: TRBV5-1
cdr3_nt: TGCGCCAGCAGCTTGGACCGCAGGGGGCCGACCGGGGAGCTGTTTTTT
cdr3_aa: CASSLDRRGPTGELFF

j_call: TRBJ2-5
d_call: .
cdr3_length: 14
clone_size: .
v_call: TRBV3-1
cdr3_nt: TGTGCCAGCAGCCAAGTTAAGCGTGAAGAGACCCAGTACTTC
cdr3_aa: CASSQVKREETQYF

j_call: TRBJ2-5
d_call: .
cdr3_length: 17
clone_size: .
v_call: TRBV7-9
cdr3_nt: TGTGCCAGCAGCTCCCTGAGGGGCATGGCGGACCAAGAGACCCAGTACTTC
cdr3_aa: CASSSLRGMADQETQYF

j_call: TRBJ1-2
d_call: .
cdr3_length: 15
clone_size: few
v_call: TRBV2
cdr3_nt: TGTGCCAGCAGTGATGGAGGAGTTGGTGTCTATGGCTACACCTTC
cdr3_aa: CASSDGGVGVYGYTF

j_call: TRBJ2-2
d_call: .
cdr3_length: 13
clone_size: .
v_call: TRBV19
cdr3_nt: TGTGCCAGTAGTATATCGGGGACCGGGGAGCTGTTTTTT
cdr3_aa: CASSISGTGELFF

j_call: TRBJ2-1
d_call: TRBD1
cdr3_length: 17
clone_size: .
v_call: TRBV29-1
cdr3_nt: TGCAGCGTTGAGGGACAGGGGCTTAGCGGGAATCCGTATGAGCAGTTCTTC
cdr3_aa: CSVEGQGLSGNPYEQFF

j_call: TRBJ1-4
d_call: TRBD1
cdr3_length: 14
clone_size: .
v_call: TRBV18
cdr3_nt: TGTGCCAGCTCACCGACAGGGGCGCGGGTGAGCCTGTTTTTT
cdr3_aa: CASSPTGARVSLFF

j_call: TRBJ2-2
d_call: .
cdr3_length: 15
clone_size: few
v_call: TRBV29-1
cdr3_nt: TGCAGCGTGAGGGAGGCAGGGGTGAACACCGGGGAGCTGTTTTTT
cdr3_aa: CSVREAGVNTGELFF

j_call: TRBJ2-3
d_call: TRBD2
cdr3_length: 19
clone_size: .
v_call: TRBV23-1
cdr3_nt: TGCGCCAGCACGTTGAGCGGGCGAGTGCGGGAGGGCCCCCCAGATACGCAGTATTTT
cdr3_aa: CASTLSGRVREGPPDTQYF

j_call: TRBJ2-7
d_call: .
cdr3_length: 11
clone_size: few
v_call: TRBV28
cdr3_nt: TGTGCCAGCTGGAGGGGATACGAGCAGTACTTC
cdr3_aa: CASWRGYEQYF

j_call: TRBJ2-1
d_call: .
cdr3_length: 16
clone_size: few
v_call: TRBV4-1
cdr3_nt: TGCGCCAGCAGCCAACCAGGGACAAAAGCCGGTACTGAGCAGTTCTTC
cdr3_aa: CASSQPGTKAGTEQFF

j_call: TRBJ2-3
d_call: .
cdr3_length: 15
clone_size: .
v_call: TRBV27
cdr3_nt: TGTGCCAGCAGCCCGGGACACCTGAGCACAGATACGCAGTATTTT
cdr3_aa: CASSPGHLSTDTQYF

j_call: TRBJ2-7
d_call: .
cdr3_length: 16
clone_size: .
v_call: TRBV5-5
cdr3_nt: TGTGCCAGCAGCTTATCCCCCCCCTTATTAGACTACGAGCAGTACTTC
cdr3_aa: CASSLSPPLLDYEQYF

j_call: TRBJ1-1
d_call: .
cdr3_length: 14
clone_size: few
v_call: TRBV15
cdr3_nt: TGTGCCACCAGCCTGACGGAGGGAATCGCTGAAGCTTTCTTT
cdr3_aa: CATSLTEGIAEAFF

j_call: TRBJ2-3
d_call: TRBD2
cdr3_length: 13
clone_size: few
v_call: TRBV6-5
cdr3_nt: TGTGCCACCTTAGCGGGAGCCTCAGATACGCAGTATTTT
cdr3_aa: CATLAGASDTQYF

j_call: TRBJ1-1
d_call: .
cdr3_length: 15
clone_size: few
v_call: TRBV7-3
cdr3_nt: TGTGCCAGCAGCTTAGGTGGCAGGATGAACACTGAAGCTTTCTTT
cdr3_aa: CASSLGGRMNTEAFF

j_call: TRBJ1-5
d_call: .
cdr3_length: 15
clone_size: few
v_call: TRBV28
cdr3_nt: TGTGCCAGCAGTTTAGCCAAGACAAAGGATCAGCCCCAGCATTTT
cdr3_aa: CASSLAKTKDQPQHF

j_call: TRBJ1-6
d_call: TRBD1
cdr3_length: 16
clone_size: few
v_call: TRBV5-4
cdr3_nt: TGTGCCAGCACCAAGGTTGGGAGACAGGGCAATTCACCCCTCCACTTT
cdr3_aa: CASTKVGRQGNSPLHF

j_call: TRBJ2-1
d_call: .
cdr3_length: 15
clone_size: .
v_call: TRBV18
cdr3_nt: TGTGCCAGCTCACCAGGGTGGAGCTCCTACAATGAGCAGTTCTTC
cdr3_aa: CASSPGWSSYNEQFF

j_call: TRBJ2-3
d_call: .
cdr3_length: 12
clone_size: few
v_call: TRBV11-2
cdr3_nt: TGTGCCAGCAGCATGCAGAGAGATACGCAGTATTTT
cdr3_aa: CASSMQRDTQYF

j_call: TRBJ1-2
d_call: .
cdr3_length: 17
clone_size: .
v_call: TRBV5-5
cdr3_nt: TGTGCCAGCAGCTTGACCCCCCGCAAGGGGCAAGCGGTTGGCTACACCTTC
cdr3_aa: CASSLTPRKGQAVGYTF

j_call: TRBJ2-2
d_call: .
cdr3_length: 16
clone_size: .
v_call: TRBV3-1
cdr3_nt: TGTGCCAGCAGCCAAGCGGGAGGACAGGGATCAGGGGAGCTGTTTTTT
cdr3_aa: CASSQAGGQGSGELFF

j_call: TRBJ1-5
d_call: TRBD1
cdr3_length: 14
clone_size: few
v_call: TRBV28
cdr3_nt: TGTGCCAGCATGCCTCAGGGGGCAAATCAGCCCCAGCATTTT
cdr3_aa: CASMPQGANQPQHF

j_call: TRBJ2-1
d_call: .
cdr3_length: 11
clone_size: .
v_call: TRBV12-3/TRBV12-4
cdr3_nt: TGTGCCAGCAGTCCCGGGGGCCTGGGGTTCTTC
cdr3_aa: CASSPGGLGFF

j_call: TRBJ2-1
d_call: TRBD2
cdr3_length: 16
clone_size: .
v_call: TRBV18
cdr3_nt: TGTGCCAGCTCACCAGGGACTAGCGGGCCCTACAATGAGCAGTTCTTC
cdr3_aa: CASSPGTSGPYNEQFF

j_call: TRBJ2-2
d_call: TRBD1
cdr3_length: 17
clone_size: few
v_call: TRBV2
cdr3_nt: TGTGCCAGCAGTGTTGGGGACAGGGGGCTAAGAGCCGGGGAGCTGTTTTTT
cdr3_aa: CASSVGDRGLRAGELFF

j_call: TRBJ2-7
d_call: .
cdr3_length: 14
clone_size: few
v_call: TRBV6-6
cdr3_nt: TGTGCCAGCAGCCCCCGGGGTACCTCCTACGAGCAGTACTTC
cdr3_aa: CASSPRGTSYEQYF

j_call: TRBJ2-5
d_call: TRBD2
cdr3_length: 15
clone_size: many
v_call: TRBV7-9
cdr3_nt: TGTGCCAGCAGCTCCTTTAGCGGGAGGGAAGAGACCCAGTACTTC
cdr3_aa: CASSSFSGREETQYF

j_call: TRBJ2-5
d_call: .
cdr3_length: 15
clone_size: few
v_call: TRBV2
cdr3_nt: TGTGCCAGCAGTGAACTGCCCTCTCCCCAAGAGACCCAGTACTTC
cdr3_aa: CASSELPSPQETQYF

j_call: TRBJ2-1
d_call: TRBD2
cdr3_length: 16
clone_size: .
v_call: TRBV28
cdr3_nt: TGTGCCAGCAGTTTAATGGGACTAGCGGTTAACAATGAGCAGTTCTTC
cdr3_aa: CASSLMGLAVNNEQFF

j_call: TRBJ2-7
d_call: TRBD1
cdr3_length: 13
clone_size: .
v_call: TRBV4-1
cdr3_nt: TGCGCCAGCAGCCAAGTAGGGGGCGGTGAGCAGTACTTC
cdr3_aa: CASSQVGGGEQYF

j_call: TRBJ1-2
d_call: TRBD1
cdr3_length: 16
clone_size: .
v_call: TRBV20-1
cdr3_nt: TGCAGTGCCCAAGCGGACAGGGGCGTAAGGGGGTATGGCTACACCTTC
cdr3_aa: CSAQADRGVRGYGYTF

j_call: TRBJ1-5
d_call: .
cdr3_length: 14
clone_size: .
v_call: TRBV28
cdr3_nt: TGTGCCTGCAGTCCGGACCTTAGCAATCAGCCCCAGCATTTT
cdr3_aa: CACSPDLSNQPQHF

j_call: TRBJ1-5
d_call: TRBD1
cdr3_length: 17
clone_size: .
v_call: TRBV20-1
cdr3_nt: TGCAGTGCTTTGCCGGACAGGGGGCGGAGGAGCAATCAGCCCCAGCATTTT
cdr3_aa: CSALPDRGRRSNQPQHF

j_call: TRBJ2-7
d_call: .
cdr3_length: 13
clone_size: few
v_call: TRBV27
cdr3_nt: TGTGCCAGCAGTTGGAGAGGGTCCCACGAGCAGTACTTC
cdr3_aa: CASSWRGSHEQYF